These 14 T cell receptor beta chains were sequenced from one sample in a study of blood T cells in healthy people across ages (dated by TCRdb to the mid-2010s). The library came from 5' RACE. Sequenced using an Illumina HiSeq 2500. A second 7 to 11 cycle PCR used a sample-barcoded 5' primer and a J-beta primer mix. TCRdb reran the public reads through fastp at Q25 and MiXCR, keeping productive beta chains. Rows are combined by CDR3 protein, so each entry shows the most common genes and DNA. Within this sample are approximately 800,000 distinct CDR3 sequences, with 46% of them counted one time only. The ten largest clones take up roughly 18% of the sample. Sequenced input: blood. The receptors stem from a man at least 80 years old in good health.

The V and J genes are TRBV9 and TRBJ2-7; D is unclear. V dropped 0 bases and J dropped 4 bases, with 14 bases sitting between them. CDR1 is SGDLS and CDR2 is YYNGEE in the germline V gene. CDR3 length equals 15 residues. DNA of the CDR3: TGTGCCAGCAGCGTAGACTTCCGGGCAGAGTACGAGCAGTACTTC. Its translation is CASSVDFRAEYEQYF.

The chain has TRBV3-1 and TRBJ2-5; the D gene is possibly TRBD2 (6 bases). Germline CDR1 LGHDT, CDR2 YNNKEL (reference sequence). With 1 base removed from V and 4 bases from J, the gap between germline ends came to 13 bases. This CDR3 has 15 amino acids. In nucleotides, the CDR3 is TGTGCCAGCAGCCAAGGCGACGGGGGACGAGAGACCCAGTACTTC. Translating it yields CASSQGDGGRETQYF.

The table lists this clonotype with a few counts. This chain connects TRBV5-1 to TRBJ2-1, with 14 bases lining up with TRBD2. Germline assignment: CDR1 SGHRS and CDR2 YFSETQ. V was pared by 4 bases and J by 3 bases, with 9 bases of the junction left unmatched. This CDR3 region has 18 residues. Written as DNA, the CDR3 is TGCGCCAGCAGCAAAGGGACTAGCGGGAGCAAGGGCTACAATGAGCAGTTCTTC. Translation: CASSKGTSGSKGYNEQFF.

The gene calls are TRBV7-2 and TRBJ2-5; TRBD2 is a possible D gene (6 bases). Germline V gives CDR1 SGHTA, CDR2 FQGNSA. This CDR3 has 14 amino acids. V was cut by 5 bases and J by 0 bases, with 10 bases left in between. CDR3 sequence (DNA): TGTGCCAGCAGCGCAACTAGCTACCAAGAGACCCAGTACTTC. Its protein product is CASSATSYQETQYF.

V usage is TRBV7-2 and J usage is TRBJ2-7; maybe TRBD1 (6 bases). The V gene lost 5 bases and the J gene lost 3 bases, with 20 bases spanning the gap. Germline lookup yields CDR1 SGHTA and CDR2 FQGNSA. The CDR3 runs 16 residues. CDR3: CASSPPNGQINYEQYF. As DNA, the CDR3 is TGTGCCAGCAGCCCCCCGAATGGACAGATAAACTACGAGCAGTACTTC.

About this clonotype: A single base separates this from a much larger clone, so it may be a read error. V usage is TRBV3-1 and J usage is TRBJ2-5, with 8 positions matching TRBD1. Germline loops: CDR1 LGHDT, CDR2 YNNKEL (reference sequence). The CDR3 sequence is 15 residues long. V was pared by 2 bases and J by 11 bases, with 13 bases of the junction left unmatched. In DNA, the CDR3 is TGTGCCAGCAGCCAAAGACAGGGGATCGACGATGAGCAGTACTTC. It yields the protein CASSQRQGIDDEQYF.

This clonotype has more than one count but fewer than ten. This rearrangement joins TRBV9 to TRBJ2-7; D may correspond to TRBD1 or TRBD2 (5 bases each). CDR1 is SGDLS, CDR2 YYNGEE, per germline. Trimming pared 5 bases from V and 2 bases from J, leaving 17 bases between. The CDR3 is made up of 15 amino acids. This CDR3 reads CASSLTEGLPYEQYF. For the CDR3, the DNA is TGTGCCAGCAGTCTAACAGAGGGGCTACCCTACGAGCAGTACTTC.

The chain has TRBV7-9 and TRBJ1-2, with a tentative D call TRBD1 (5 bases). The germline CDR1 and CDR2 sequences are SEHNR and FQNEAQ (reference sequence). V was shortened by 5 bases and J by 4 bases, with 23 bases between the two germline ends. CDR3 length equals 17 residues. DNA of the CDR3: TGTGCCAGCAGCCTTACCGTGTCTCGGGGGAGAAGCTATGGCTACACCTTC. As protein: CASSLTVSRGRSYGYTF.

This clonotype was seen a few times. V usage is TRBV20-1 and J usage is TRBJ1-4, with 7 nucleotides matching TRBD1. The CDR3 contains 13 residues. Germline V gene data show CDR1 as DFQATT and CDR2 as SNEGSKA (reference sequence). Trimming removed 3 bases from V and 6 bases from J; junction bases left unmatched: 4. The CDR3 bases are TGCAGTGCTAGGCGGACAGGCGATGAAAAACTGTTTTTT. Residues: CSARRTGDEKLFF.

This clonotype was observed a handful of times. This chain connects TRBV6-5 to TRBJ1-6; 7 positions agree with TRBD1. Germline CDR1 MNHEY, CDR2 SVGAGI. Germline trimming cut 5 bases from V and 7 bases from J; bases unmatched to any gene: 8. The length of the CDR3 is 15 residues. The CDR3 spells CASSRAGTENSPLHF. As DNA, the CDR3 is TGTGCCAGCAGTAGAGCCGGGACAGAGAATTCACCCCTCCACTTT.

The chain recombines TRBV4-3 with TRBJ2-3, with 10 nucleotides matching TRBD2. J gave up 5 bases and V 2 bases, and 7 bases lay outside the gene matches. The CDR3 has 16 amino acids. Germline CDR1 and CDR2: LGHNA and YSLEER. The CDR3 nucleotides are TGCGCCAGCAGCCAATCCCTAGCGGGAGACAAAGATACGCAGTATTTT. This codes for CASSQSLAGDKDTQYF.

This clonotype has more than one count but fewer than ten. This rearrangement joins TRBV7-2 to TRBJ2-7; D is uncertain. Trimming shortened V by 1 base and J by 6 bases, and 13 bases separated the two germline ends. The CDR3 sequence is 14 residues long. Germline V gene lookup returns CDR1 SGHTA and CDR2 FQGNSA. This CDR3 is CASSLDISGGEQYF. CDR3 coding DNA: TGTGCCAGCAGCTTAGATATATCGGGTGGCGAGCAGTACTTC.

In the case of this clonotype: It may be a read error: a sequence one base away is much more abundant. CDR3 nucleotides: TGTGCCAGCAGTTCTCTAGCGGGGCACACAGATACGCAGTATTTT. Its protein product is CASSSLAGHTDTQYF. V gene TRBV12-3 or TRBV12-4 combines with J gene TRBJ2-3, with 9 bases aligning to TRBD2. V lost 4 bases, J lost 2 bases, and 4 bases stayed unmatched. The CDR3 is made up of 15 amino acids.

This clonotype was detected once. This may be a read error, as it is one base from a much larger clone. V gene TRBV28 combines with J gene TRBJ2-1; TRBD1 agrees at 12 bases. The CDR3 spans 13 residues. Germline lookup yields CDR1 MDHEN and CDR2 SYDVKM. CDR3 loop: CTSGTGGRNEQFF. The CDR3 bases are TGTACCAGCGGGACAGGGGGCCGCAATGAGCAGTTCTTC.